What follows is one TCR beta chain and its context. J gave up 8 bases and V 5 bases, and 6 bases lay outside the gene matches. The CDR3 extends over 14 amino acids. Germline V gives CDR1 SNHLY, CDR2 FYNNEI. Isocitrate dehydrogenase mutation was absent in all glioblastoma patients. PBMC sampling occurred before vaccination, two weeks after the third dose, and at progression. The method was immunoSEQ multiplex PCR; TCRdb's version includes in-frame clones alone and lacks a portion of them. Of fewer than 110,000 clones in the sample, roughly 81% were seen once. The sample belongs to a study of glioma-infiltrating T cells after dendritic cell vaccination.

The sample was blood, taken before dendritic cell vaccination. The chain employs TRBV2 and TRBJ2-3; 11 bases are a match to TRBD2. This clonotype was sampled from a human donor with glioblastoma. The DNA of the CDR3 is TGTGCCAGCAGTCTCGTGACTAGCGGGGTTACGCAGTATTTT. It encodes CASSLVTSGVTQYF.